This entry describes one T cell receptor (beta chain). Its cognate antigen is unknown. This sample stems from a study of OX40 agonist ivuxolimab in advanced cancers. In the study overall: Ivuxolimab, an antibody acting as an agonist of OX40 (CD134), was used to treat patients. Points from the study as a whole: Partial responders at 0.1-3.0 mg/kg had among the lowest clonal expansion. CD8+ T cells averaged more expanded clones than CD4+.

Libraries were prepared by immunoSEQ multiplex PCR; TCRdb keeps only in-frame clonotypes and omits some of them. The sample yields fewer than 50,000 clones, about 86% seen once. Germline V CDR1 and CDR2: SGHNT, YYREEE (reference sequence). After removal of 4 bases from V and 11 bases from J, the junction contained 3 bases not matched to a gene. The CDR3 consists of 12 residues. Researchers took blood at baseline, on cycle 4 day 1, and on cycle 7 day 1. Source: CD4+ or CD8+ T cells sorted from blood, taken in a trial of the OX40 agonist ivuxolimab. The chain links TRBV5-4 to TRBJ1-4, with TRBD1 matching over 9 bases. This receptor was obtained from an adult with an advanced solid tumor such as melanoma, head and neck, liver or kidney cancer. In DNA, the CDR3 is TGTGCCAGCAGCCAACAGGGGGCGAAACTGTTTTTT. It yields the protein CASSQQGAKLFF.